This T cell receptor beta chain was documented in a study of shared clonotypes between healthy human individuals. Unsorted material relied on roughly 100 million PBMCs as the source of genomic DNA. When replicate PCRs were run on unsorted PBMC, they used roughly 280 ng DNA, 25,000 to 30,000 T cell genomes. Unsorted PBMC DNA went through sequencing on ten immunoSEQ deep assay plates. Only in-frame clones appear in the TCRdb table, and some are missing; sequencing was by immunoSEQ multiplex PCR. The table lists about 460,000 clones, around 77% of them singletons. Per the germline V gene, CDR1 is SGHAT and CDR2 is FQNNGV. This CDR3 is 16 amino acids long. V dropped 1 base and J dropped 1; count of bases not matched to a gene: 4. With regard to this clone: The target antigen is unknown.

Findings of the study overall: Blood was the only sampled material, and tissue repertoires likely differ.

The clonotype comes from a woman between 40 and 55 years old in good health. Some clones in this sample may be carry-over from other donors' samples. The rearrangement joins TRBV11-2 to TRBJ2-1, with 7 bases matching TRBD2. Sequenced: PBMCs. The CDR3 loop is CASSLGASGSYNEQFF. The CDR3 DNA follows: TGTGCCAGCAGCTTAGGGGCTAGCGGATCCTACAATGAGCAGTTCTTC. Together with reference TRBV11-2 and TRBJ2-1, the CDR3 gives the full variable domain: EAGVAQSPRYKIIEKRQSVAFWCNPISGHATLYWYQQILGQGPKLLIQFQNNGVVDDSQLPKDRFSAERLKGVDSTLKIQPAKLEDSAVYLCASSLGASGSYNEQFFGPGTRLTVL.